The 17 T cell receptor beta chains below were found in one sample sequenced in a study of identifying expanded T cells in peripheral blood. TCRdb keeps only in-frame clones here, not all; method: immunoSEQ multiplex PCR. The sample consists of fewer than 65,000 clones, approximately 87% of them appearing once. The sample was blood. These receptors were obtained from a person between 18 and 75 years old in good health.

The chain couples TRBV5-1 to TRBJ2-1; 11 bases are shared with TRBD2. CDR3 length: 17 amino acids. Trimming removed 0 bases from V and 4 bases from J; junction bases left unmatched: 6. Looked up from germline, CDR1 is SGHRS and CDR2 is YFSETQ. This CDR3 reads CASSLVGGLAEYNEQFF. In DNA form, the CDR3 reads TGCGCCAGCAGCTTGGTGGGGGGACTAGCGGAATACAATGAGCAGTTCTTC.

V and J are TRBV6-1 and TRBJ2-6; no clear D. CDR3 length: 15 residues. V gave up 7 bases and J gave up 0 bases, with 10 bases separating them. CDR1 MNHNS and CDR2 SASEGT come from the germline V gene. CDR3 residues: CASTLSSSGANVLTF. The CDR3 DNA reads as TGTGCCAGCACCTTGAGCTCCTCTGGGGCCAACGTCCTGACTTTC.

This chain connects TRBV28 to TRBJ1-5; unclear D gene. This CDR3 is built from 14 residues. Trimming left V 8 bases short and J 0 bases short, with 11 bases between. The germline V gene has CDR1 MDHEN and CDR2 SYDVKM. In DNA form, the CDR3 reads TGTGCCAGCTGGACGGTAAATAGCAATCAGCCCCAGCATTTT. This translates into CASWTVNSNQPQHF.

This rearrangement joins TRBV6-4 to TRBJ2-1; the D is unclear. The germline gives CDR1 MRHNA, CDR2 SNTAGT. The V gene lost 3 bases and the J gene lost 0 bases, with 12 bases spanning the gap. The CDR3 totals 16 residues. The CDR3 sequence is CASSDSWRSSYNEQFF. The CDR3 DNA sequence: TGTGCCAGCAGTGATAGCTGGCGCAGCTCCTACAATGAGCAGTTCTTC.

This clone has just one count. V usage is TRBV27 and J usage is TRBJ2-5; 7 bases are a match to TRBD2. CDR1 MNHEY and CDR2 SMNVEV come from the germline V gene (reference sequence). The ends lost 5 bases at V and 5 bases at J; junction bases unmatched: 5. CDR3 length: 13 amino acids. CDR3 sequence (DNA): TGTGCCAGCAGTCCCCGGACTAGGGAGACCCAGTACTTC. It encodes CASSPRTRETQYF.

The V call is TRBV4-3, the J call TRBJ2-3, with TRBD2 matching 7 bases. This CDR3 region has 17 residues. Trimming removed 0 bases from V and 0 bases from J; junction bases left unmatched: 6. CDR1 is LGHNA and CDR2 is YSLEER in the germline V gene. CDR3 residues: CASSQDSSSGSTDTQYF. For the CDR3, the DNA is TGCGCCAGCAGCCAAGATTCGTCTAGCGGAAGCACAGATACGCAGTATTTT.

This chain uses TRBV29-1 with TRBJ2-1; 7 nucleotides line up with TRBD2. Trimming removed 6 bases from V and 7 bases from J; junction bases left unmatched: 9. CDR3 length equals 13 residues. Germline loops: CDR1 SQVTM, CDR2 ANQGSEA. The CDR3 region is CSVLAAHFNEQFF. CDR3 sequence (DNA): TGCAGCGTCCTAGCGGCCCATTTTAATGAGCAGTTCTTC.

The chain is built from TRBV7-2 and TRBJ2-7, with TRBD1 as a possible D gene (5 bases). CDR3 length equals 16 residues. V was trimmed by 0 bases and J by 2 bases, leaving 14 bases between them. The V gene's germline CDR1 is SGHTA and CDR2 FQGNSA. The CDR3 loop reads CASSLARRGSTYEQYF. The CDR3 DNA reads as TGTGCCAGCAGCTTAGCGCGAAGGGGTTCCACCTACGAGCAGTACTTC.

The rearrangement joins TRBV5-1 to TRBJ2-3; D might be TRBD1 (5 bases). Germline CDR1 SGHRS, CDR2 YFSETQ. CDR3 length equals 15 residues. V shed 5 bases and J shed 2 bases, with 15 bases lying between them. The CDR3 region has the DNA TGCGCCAGCAGGGAACAGGTTTCGTCCACAGATACGCAGTATTTT. This encodes CASREQVSSTDTQYF.

The CDR3 coding sequence is TGTGCCAGCAGCGCCGGACTAGCGGGGGGGCAAGATACGCAGTATTTT. Its protein is CASSAGLAGGQDTQYF. The J gene is TRBJ2-3, the V gene TRBV5-5; 15 bases align to TRBD2. Germline lookup yields CDR1 SGHKS and CDR2 YYEKEE (reference sequence). Germline trimming cut 4 bases from V and 5 bases from J; bases unmatched to any gene: 5. The CDR3 sequence is 16 residues long. Supplemented by reference TRBV5-5 and TRBJ2-3, the full variable domain reads DAGVTQSPTHLIKTRGQQVTLRCSPISGHKSVSWYQQVLGQGPQFIFQYYEKEERGRGNFPDRFSARQFPNYSSELNVNALLLGDSALYLCASSAGLAGGQDTQYFGPGTRLTVL.

In nucleotides, the CDR3 is TGCAGCGTTGAGTTAGAGAAAAACATTCAGTACTTC. This gives the protein CSVELEKNIQYF. V gene TRBV29-1 combines with J gene TRBJ2-4; unclear D gene. The CDR3 totals 12 residues. CDR1 is SQVTM, CDR2 ANQGSEA, per germline. V was clipped by 3 bases and J by 4 bases, with 7 bases between them.

The chain uses TRBV7-2 and TRBJ2-2; unclear D gene. The germline V gene encodes CDR1 SGHTA and CDR2 FQGNSA. This CDR3 contains 12 residues. Trimming cost V 5 bases and J 5 bases, with 6 bases left between them. DNA of the CDR3: TGTGCCAGCAGCCGACGGACCGGGGAGCTGTTTTTT. Translation: CASSRRTGELFF.

This clone was observed a single time. The rearrangement links TRBV5-1 to TRBJ2-5; 7 positions match TRBD1. Looked up from germline, CDR1 is SGHRS and CDR2 is YFSETQ. V lost 5 bases, J lost 1 base, and 5 bases stayed unmatched. The CDR3 runs 14 residues. The CDR3 loop is CASRPGTAQETQYF. In DNA, the CDR3 is TGCGCCAGCAGACCGGGGACAGCCCAAGAGACCCAGTACTTC.

This chain links TRBV6-1 with TRBJ2-4; 7 nucleotides agree with TRBD2. This CDR3 comprises 18 residues. Germline V lookup: CDR1 MNHNS, CDR2 SASEGT. Trimming cost V 2 bases and J 0 bases; bases outside gene matches: 10. The CDR3 DNA sequence: TGTGCCAGCAGTGAATTCCCTAGCGGTACCCTAGCCAAAAACATTCAGTACTTC. This translates into CASSEFPSGTLAKNIQYF.

The rearrangement uses TRBV19 and TRBJ2-7, with 7 bases fitting TRBD1. V lost 8 bases to trimming and J lost 5 bases; unmatched junction nucleotides: 12. This CDR3 is built from 14 residues. Germline CDR1 and CDR2: LNHDA and SQIVND (reference sequence). CDR3 bases: TGTGCCAGTGGCTTTCGACAGGGTGGCGACGAGCAGTACTTC. Translation gives CASGFRQGGDEQYF.

V and J are TRBV7-2 and TRBJ2-3; 11 bases map to TRBD2. Germline V CDR1 and CDR2: SGHTA, FQGNSA. Trimming removed 10 bases from V and 2 bases from J; junction bases left unmatched: 5. The CDR3 runs to 14 residues. In nucleotides, the CDR3 is TGTGCCACCTCGACTAGCGGGGCCACAGATACGCAGTATTTT. This translates into CATSTSGATDTQYF.

The chain employs TRBV11-2 and TRBJ2-5; 7 nucleotides line up with TRBD1. V shed 5 bases and J 1 base; nucleotides not matched to a gene: 4. Germline assignment: CDR1 SGHAT and CDR2 FQNNGV. The CDR3 is 14 amino acids. CDR3 residues: CASSIRQGQETQYF. The CDR3 region has the DNA TGTGCCAGCAGCATAAGACAGGGCCAAGAGACCCAGTACTTC. Looking up the rest from reference TRBV11-2 and TRBJ2-5 gives the full variable domain: EAGVAQSPRYKIIEKRQSVAFWCNPISGHATLYWYQQILGQGPKLLIQFQNNGVVDDSQLPKDRFSAERLKGVDSTLKIQPAKLEDSAVYLCASSIRQGQETQYFGPGTRLLVL.